What follows is one TCR beta chain and its context. Its antigen is unidentified. Germline assignment: CDR1 LNHDA and CDR2 SQIVND (reference sequence). This CDR3 has 14 residues. Deletions cut 5 bases from V and 0 bases from J, with 9 bases between. These data belong to a study of monozygotic twins with cystic fibrosis. Across the whole study: With roughly 16 PCR cycles, barcoded libraries came from three micrograms of fragmented DNA. Study-wide findings and caveats: In this small cohort, shared CDR3 numbers showed no association with age, concordance or disease severity. Unrelated CF individuals shared fewer identical clonotypes than monozygotic CF twins.

Profiled with immunoSEQ multiplex PCR; TCRdb holds only in-frame clones, not every one. Of around 30,000 clones in the sample, over 80% were seen once. This receptor was identified in a girl aged 2-10 years with cystic fibrosis. The chain combines TRBV19 with TRBJ2-3; D remains unclear. The sample was blood. In DNA form, the CDR3 reads TGTGCCAGTAGTTATCCGAAAAGCACAGATACGCAGTATTTT. It codes for CASSYPKSTDTQYF.